The 18 T cell receptor beta chains below all came from one sample that was sequenced in a study of T cell repertoires in cytomegalovirus infection. No antigen has been identified for these receptors. In TCRdb, the reads were re-called with MiXCR into one record per CDR3 protein. The sample consists of 830,000 or so distinct CDR3 sequences, less than 35% of them appearing once. Sequenced here: cultured CD8+ T cells from PBMCs, sampled from culture after CMV antigen stimulation. These receptors all stem from a human donor in good health (CMV status not recorded). Some clones in this sample may be carry-over from other donors' samples.

In this sample, this clonotype turned up once. For the CDR3, the DNA is TGTGCCAGCAGTTACTCGGCAGGACTAGTTCCCTATGAGCAGTTCTTC. It encodes CASSYSAGLVPYEQFF. The chain uses TRBV6-2 or TRBV6-3 and TRBJ2-1, with 7 nucleotides matching TRBD2. The V and J ends lost 0 bases and 8 bases, in that order; junction bases with no gene match: 10. This CDR3 comprises 16 residues. Germline loops: CDR1 MNHEY, CDR2 SVGEGT.

This clonotype was observed at least ten times. The gene calls are TRBV7-6 and TRBJ2-1, with D perhaps given as TRBD1 or TRBD2 (5 bases each). V lost 2 bases and J 4 bases, leaving 18 bases between the germline ends. CDR3 length: 17 residues. Germline assignment: CDR1 SGHVS and CDR2 FNYEAQ. In nucleotides, the CDR3 is TGTGCCAGCAGCTTATCCGCCTCGGGGCCGGCGTACAATGAGCAGTTCTTC. Protein: CASSLSASGPAYNEQFF.

This chain uses TRBV27 with TRBJ2-1; D gene unclear. Germline V CDR1 and CDR2: MNHEY, SMNVEV (reference sequence). This CDR3 region has 13 residues. The ends were cut back, 2 bases at V and 7 bases at J, with 9 bases in the middle. CDR3 residues: CASSLLGKNEQFF. The CDR3 DNA is TGTGCCAGCAGTTTACTAGGGAAGAATGAGCAGTTCTTC.

The chain uses TRBV6-1 and TRBJ1-4; 8 bases line up with TRBD1. This CDR3 spans 14 amino acids. The germline gives CDR1 MNHNS, CDR2 SASEGT. V shed 3 bases, J shed 8 bases, and the junction held 5 bases outside the gene matches. CDR3 DNA sequence: TGTGCCAGCAGTGAGAGGACAGGGCACGAAAAACTGTTTTTT. Protein: CASSERTGHEKLFF.

V gene TRBV7-8 combines with J gene TRBJ2-2; the match to TRBD2 covers 8 bases. Losses at the gene ends were 4 bases for V and 2 bases for J; bases not matched to a gene: 9. Germline V gives CDR1 SGHVS, CDR2 FQNEAQ. The CDR3 length is 17 residues. The CDR3 DNA reads TGTGCCAGCAGCTCCCCGGGGGGGGGGGCTAACACCGGGGAGCTGTTTTTT. It encodes CASSSPGGGANTGELFF.

This clonotype was recorded many times. The V call is TRBV7-9, the J call TRBJ1-1, with unresolved D. V was pared by 1 base and J by 2 bases, with 8 bases between. This CDR3 has 14 residues. In germline, CDR1 is SEHNR, CDR2 FQNEAQ (reference sequence). The CDR3 is CASSLDSKNTEAFF. The CDR3 region has the DNA TGTGCCAGCAGCTTAGATTCGAAAAACACTGAAGCTTTCTTT.

This clonotype was picked up a small number of times. The J gene is TRBJ1-6, the V gene TRBV4-2; D not certain. Trimming took 1 base from V and 14 from J, leaving 9 bases between them. The CDR3 runs to 12 residues. Germline V gives CDR1 LGHNA, CDR2 YNFKEQ. Here the CDR3 DNA reads TGTGCCAGCAGCCAAGGGCACTATTCCCTCCACTTT. Translated, it gives CASSQGHYSLHF.

To note about this clonotype: The junction and the germline gene differ at one end; a read error may be behind it. The DNA of the CDR3 is TGTGCTAGCAGCCCATTCCCAGGGTCGACAGATACGCAGTATTTT. It specifies CASSPFPGSTDTQYF. The J gene is TRBJ2-3, the V gene TRBV7-7, with D possibly TRBD1 on 5 matching bases. This CDR3 spans 15 amino acids. From germline, CDR1 is SSHAT and CDR2 FNYEAQ (reference sequence).

This clonotype has ten or more counts. The genes are TRBV19 and TRBJ2-5, with a weak D call TRBD1 (6 bases). V lost 1 base and J lost 2, with 17 bases in between. The germline CDR1 and CDR2 sequences are LNHDA and SQIVND (reference sequence). The CDR3 is 17 residues long. The CDR3 protein is CASSIGTLSQGQETQYF. CDR3 in DNA: TGTGCCAGTAGTATAGGAACCCTCTCCCAGGGGCAAGAGACCCAGTACTTC. The variable domain in full, completed from reference TRBV19 and TRBJ2-5, reads DGGITQSPKYLFRKEGQNVTLSCEQNLNHDAMYWYRQDPGQGLRLIYYSQIVNDFQKGDIAEGYSVSREKKESFPLTVTSAQKNPTAFYLCASSIGTLSQGQETQYFGPGTRLLVL.

V usage is TRBV6-2 or TRBV6-3 and J usage is TRBJ2-7; the match to TRBD1 covers 8 bases. Germline V gene sequence: CDR1 MNHEY, CDR2 SVGEGT. The CDR3 is 16 residues long. Trimming removed 6 bases from V and 3 bases from J; junction bases left unmatched: 13. The DNA of the CDR3 is TGTGCCAGCAGGAGGACAGGGAATCACGCGGACTACGAGCAGTACGTC. It encodes CASRRTGNHADYEQYV.

This clonotype was counted a few times. This sequence joins TRBV2 and TRBJ2-1; D is ambiguous. Trimming removed 8 bases from V and 7 bases from J, with 12 bases in between. The germline CDR1 and CDR2 sequences are SNHLY and FYNNEI. The CDR3 length is 12 residues. As DNA, the CDR3 is TGTGCCAGCGTGTTTGGGGAAAATGAGCAGTTCTTC. Its translation is CASVFGENEQFF.

The chain carries TRBV15 and TRBJ2-1, with TRBD2 identical over 13 bases. The V and J ends lost 1 base and 6 bases, in that order; junction bases with no gene match: 3. The CDR3 runs 16 residues. CDR1 is LNHNV, CDR2 YYDKDF, per germline (reference sequence). The CDR3 DNA reads TGTGCCACCAGCAGAGGAACTAGCGGGGGGGTCAATGAGCAGTTCTTC. Translation gives CATSRGTSGGVNEQFF.

This clonotype was counted a few times. The chain is built from TRBV27 and TRBJ1-1; the D gene is possibly TRBD1 (5 bases). Germline V gene sequence: CDR1 MNHEY, CDR2 SMNVEV (reference sequence). The CDR3 is 14 residues long. With 1 base removed from V and 4 bases from J, the gap between germline ends came to 10 bases. The CDR3 reads CASSLYSGATEAFF. CDR3 nucleotide sequence: TGTGCCAGCAGTTTATATTCCGGGGCCACTGAAGCTTTCTTT.

The rearrangement links TRBV27 to TRBJ2-1, with 7 nucleotides matching TRBD2. This CDR3 region has 15 residues. V lost 1 base to trimming and J lost 5 bases; unmatched junction nucleotides: 5. Germline V CDR1 and CDR2: MNHEY, SMNVEV (reference sequence). CDR3 coding DNA: TGTGCCAGCAGTTTATGGCGGGGGATCGACAATGAGCAGTTCTTC. It yields the protein CASSLWRGIDNEQFF.

The V gene is TRBV6-5, the J gene TRBJ1-1; the D is unclear. V lost 5 bases and J lost 0, with 13 bases in between. This CDR3 has 15 amino acids. Germline CDR1 is MNHEY and CDR2 is SVGAGI. The CDR3 DNA follows: TGTGCCAGCAGTCTCAGACGGAGCATGAACACTGAAGCTTTCTTT. Its protein is CASSLRRSMNTEAFF.

The V and J genes are TRBV6-5 and TRBJ1-5; the D gene is possibly TRBD1 (5 bases). Trimming stripped 0 bases from V and 3 bases from J, with 9 bases between. CDR1 is MNHEY, CDR2 SVGAGI, per germline. The CDR3 runs to 15 residues. The CDR3 here is CASSYSRGDNQPQHF. The CDR3 bases are TGTGCCAGCAGTTACTCGAGAGGGGACAATCAGCCCCAGCATTTT.

V gene TRBV25-1 combines with J gene TRBJ2-5; TRBD2 matches 8 bases. Germline CDR1 reads MGHDK; CDR2 reads SYGVNS. The V and J ends lost 6 bases and 4 bases, in that order; junction bases with no gene match: 7. The CDR3 has 14 residues. In nucleotides, the CDR3 is TGTGCCAGCAGGGACGGCGGGGGGCTAGAGACCCAGTACTTC. Protein: CASRDGGGLETQYF.

This clonotype was counted ten times or more. This sequence joins TRBV6-1 and TRBJ1-6; D gene unclear. Deletions cut 6 bases from V and 4 bases from J, with 10 bases between. The CDR3 is 14 residues long. Per the germline V gene, CDR1 is MNHNS and CDR2 is SASEGT. The CDR3 sequence: CASRDVAYNSPLHF. As DNA, the CDR3 is TGTGCCAGCAGGGACGTGGCGTATAATTCACCCCTCCACTTT.